This is a list of T cell receptor beta chains from one sample in a study of shared clonotypes between healthy human individuals. Profiling relied on immunoSEQ multiplex PCR, and the TCRdb table lists in-frame clones only, not all of them. Of about 1.1 million clones listed, more than 75% were seen once; the top ten hold 0.6% to 0.75%. Sequencing was carried out using memory CD4+ T cells from PBMCs. The receptors shown here come from a man younger than 30 in good health. Some clones in this sample may be carry-over from other donors' samples. The CDR3 runs from the conserved cysteine through the conserved F or W. D genes are given only for firm matches. Clone size is shown for a subset of rows, as once, few, many or a class of expanded clone.

V gene	J gene	D gene	clone size	CDR3 protein	CDR3 DNA
TRBV6-5	TRBJ2-7	-	once	CASGFLRSYEQYF	TGTGCCAGCGGGTTTTTGCGGAGCTACGAGCAGTACTTC
TRBV30	TRBJ2-2	-	-	CAWRRFPDGQNTGELFF	TGTGCCTGGAGGAGGTTTCCTGACGGCCAGAACACCGGGGAGCTGTTTTTT
TRBV4-1	TRBJ2-7	-	-	CASSQGGRSSSYEQYF	TGCGCCAGCAGCCAAGGGGGGCGGTCGAGCTCCTACGAGCAGTACTTC
TRBV2	TRBJ1-4	-	once	CASSGVGSEKLFF	TGTGCCAGCAGTGGGGTTGGGAGTGAAAAACTGTTTTTT
TRBV30	TRBJ2-5	-	-	CAWRPFRGGRETQYF	TGTGCCTGGAGACCCTTCCGTGGGGGGAGGGAGACCCAGTACTTC
TRBV2	TRBJ2-3	-	few	CASNLGTDTQYF	TGTGCCAGCAACCTGGGAACAGATACGCAGTATTTT
TRBV5-6	TRBJ1-2	TRBD1	-	CASSQDRGAYGYTF	TGTGCCAGCAGTCAGGACAGGGGGGCCTATGGCTACACCTTC
TRBV10-1	TRBJ1-1	-	-	CASSDSGGGGFTEAFF	TGCGCCAGCAGTGACAGTGGAGGAGGGGGTTTCACTGAAGCTTTCTTT
TRBV5-8	TRBJ1-3	TRBD1	-	CASTYRGTGNTIYF	TGTGCCAGCACCTACAGGGGGACCGGAAACACCATATATTTT
TRBV7-9	TRBJ2-1	TRBD2	-	CASSPGTSLPEQFF	TGTGCCAGCAGCCCGGGGACTAGTCTGCCTGAGCAGTTCTTC
TRBV7-6	TRBJ1-1	TRBD1	-	CASSPNPRGRSTEAFF	TGTGCCAGCAGCCCTAACCCCAGGGGGCGAAGCACTGAAGCTTTCTTT
TRBV6-1	TRBJ1-5	-	-	CASSQTAYSNQPQHF	TGTGCCAGCAGTCAGACAGCATATAGCAATCAGCCCCAGCATTTT
TRBV7-9	TRBJ1-2	-	-	CASDPFDANYGYTF	TGTGCCAGCGACCCTTTCGACGCTAACTATGGCTACACCTTC
TRBV28	TRBJ2-1	-	-	CASSLRREQFF	TGTGCCAGCAGTTTAAGAAGGGAGCAGTTCTTC
TRBV7-9	TRBJ1-1	-	many	CASSLWGEGTEAFF	TGTGCCAGCAGCTTATGGGGGGAGGGCACTGAAGCTTTCTTT
TRBV4-2	TRBJ2-1	-	few	CASSQELLGDEQFF	TGTGCCAGCAGCCAAGAACTACTAGGGGATGAGCAGTTCTTC
TRBV4-1	TRBJ1-1	-	-	CASSPRTLNTEAFF	TGCGCCAGCAGCCCCAGGACACTCAACACTGAAGCTTTCTTT
TRBV28	TRBJ2-7	TRBD2	-	CASSSVAGTLSYEQYF	TGTGCCAGCAGTTCGGTAGCGGGGACCCTATCCTACGAGCAGTACTTC
TRBV4-1	TRBJ2-3	-	-	CASSQGALRVTDTQYF	TGCGCCAGCAGCCAAGGGGCGTTAAGGGTCACAGATACGCAGTATTTT
TRBV5-1	TRBJ1-5	TRBD1	-	CASSWTGGSNQPQHF	TGCGCCAGCAGCTGGACAGGGGGCAGCAATCAGCCCCAGCATTTT
TRBV15	TRBJ2-3	-	many	CATSPRDARGPQYF	TGTGCCACCAGCCCCCGAGATGCCCGTGGTCCGCAGTATTTT
TRBV15	TRBJ1-5	TRBD1	once	CATSRRGQGINQPQHF	TGTGCCACCAGCAGAAGGGGGCAGGGGATCAATCAGCCCCAGCATTTT
TRBV19	TRBJ2-1	-	-	CASTSSNYNEQFF	TGTGCCAGTACTTCTTCCAACTACAATGAGCAGTTCTTC
TRBV5-1	TRBJ1-5	-	-	CASSLGASDSNQPQHF	TGCGCCAGCAGCTTGGGGGCCAGCGATAGCAATCAGCCCCAGCATTTT
TRBV28	TRBJ2-5	TRBD1	-	CASSLFGSKTAGQGAIGTQYF	TGTGCCAGCAGTTTATTTGGGTCCAAAACCGCGGGACAGGGGGCTATTGGGACCCAGTACTTC
TRBV14	TRBJ2-7	TRBD1	-	CASSLVDQGAEQYF	TGTGCCAGCAGCCTCGTGGACCAGGGGGCCGAGCAGTACTTC
TRBV5-1	TRBJ2-1	TRBD2	-	CASSRLAVDNEQFF	TGCGCCAGCAGCAGACTAGCGGTCGACAATGAGCAGTTCTTC